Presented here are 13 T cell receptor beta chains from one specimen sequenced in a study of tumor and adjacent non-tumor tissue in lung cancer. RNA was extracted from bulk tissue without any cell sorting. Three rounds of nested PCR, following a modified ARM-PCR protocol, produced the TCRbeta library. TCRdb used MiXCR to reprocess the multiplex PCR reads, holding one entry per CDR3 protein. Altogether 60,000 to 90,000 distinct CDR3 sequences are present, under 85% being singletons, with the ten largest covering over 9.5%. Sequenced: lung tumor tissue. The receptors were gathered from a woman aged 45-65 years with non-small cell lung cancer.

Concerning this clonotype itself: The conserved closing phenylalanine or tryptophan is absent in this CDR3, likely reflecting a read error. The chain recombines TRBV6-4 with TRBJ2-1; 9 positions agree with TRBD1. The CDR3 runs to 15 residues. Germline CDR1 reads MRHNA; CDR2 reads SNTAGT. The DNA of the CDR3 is TGTGCCAGCAGTTACTCAAGACAGGGGGTCAATGAGCAGTTCCTC. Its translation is CASSYSRQGVNEQFL.

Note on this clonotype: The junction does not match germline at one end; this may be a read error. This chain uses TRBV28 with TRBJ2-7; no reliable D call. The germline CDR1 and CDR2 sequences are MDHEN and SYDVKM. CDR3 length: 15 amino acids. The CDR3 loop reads CTSSLADLVSYEEYF. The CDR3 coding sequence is TGTACCAGCAGTTTGGCAGACTTGGTTAGCTACGAGGAGTACTTC.

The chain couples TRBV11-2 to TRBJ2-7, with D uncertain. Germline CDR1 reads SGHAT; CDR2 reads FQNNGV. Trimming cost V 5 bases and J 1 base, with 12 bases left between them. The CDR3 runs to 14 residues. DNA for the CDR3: TGTGCCAGCAGCCCCGACTTGACTTCCTACGAGCAGTACGTC. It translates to CASSPDLTSYEQYV.

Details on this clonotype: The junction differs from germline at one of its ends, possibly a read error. The CDR3: CASSQEWQSENTIYF. The CDR3 DNA follows: TGCGCCAGCAGCCAAGAGTGGCAGTCTGAAAACACAATATATTTT. The J gene is TRBJ1-3, the V gene TRBV4-1; D remains ambiguous. The CDR3 length is 15 residues. Germline V lookup: CDR1 MGHRA, CDR2 YSYEKL.

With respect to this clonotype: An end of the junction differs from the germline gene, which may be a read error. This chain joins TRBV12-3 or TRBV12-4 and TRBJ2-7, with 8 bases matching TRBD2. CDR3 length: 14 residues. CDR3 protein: CAITPGLGNYEQYF. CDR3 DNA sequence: TGTGCCATCACCCCGGGACTAGGGAACTACGAGCAGTATTTC.

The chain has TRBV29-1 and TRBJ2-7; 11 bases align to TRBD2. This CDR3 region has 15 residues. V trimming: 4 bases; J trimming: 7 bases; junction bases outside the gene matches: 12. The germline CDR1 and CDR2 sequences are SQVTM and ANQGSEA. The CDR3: CSVAAGTSGVGEQYF. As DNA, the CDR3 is TGCAGCGTTGCCGCTGGGACTAGCGGTGTGGGTGAGCAGTACTTC.

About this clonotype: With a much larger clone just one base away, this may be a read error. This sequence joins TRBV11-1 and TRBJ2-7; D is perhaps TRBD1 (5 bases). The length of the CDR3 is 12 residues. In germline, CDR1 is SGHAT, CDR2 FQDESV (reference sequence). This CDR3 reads CDSSSDSYEQYF. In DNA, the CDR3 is TGTGACAGCAGCTCCGACAGCTACGAGCAGTACTTC.

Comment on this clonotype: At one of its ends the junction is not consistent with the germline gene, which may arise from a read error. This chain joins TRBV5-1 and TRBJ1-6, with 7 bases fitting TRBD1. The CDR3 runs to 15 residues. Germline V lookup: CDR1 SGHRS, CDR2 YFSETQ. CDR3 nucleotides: TGCGCCAGCAGCCCTGGACAGGCGGGAAATTCACCCCTCCATTTT. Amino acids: CASSPGQAGNSPLHF.

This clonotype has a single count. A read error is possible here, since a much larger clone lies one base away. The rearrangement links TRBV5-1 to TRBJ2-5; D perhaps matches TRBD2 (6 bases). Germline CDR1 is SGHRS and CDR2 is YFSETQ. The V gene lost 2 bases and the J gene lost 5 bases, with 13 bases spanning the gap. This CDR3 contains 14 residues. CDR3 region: CASSLALGGETQYF. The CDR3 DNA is TGCGCCAGCAGCTTAGCGCTAGGAGGGGAGACCCAGTACTTC.

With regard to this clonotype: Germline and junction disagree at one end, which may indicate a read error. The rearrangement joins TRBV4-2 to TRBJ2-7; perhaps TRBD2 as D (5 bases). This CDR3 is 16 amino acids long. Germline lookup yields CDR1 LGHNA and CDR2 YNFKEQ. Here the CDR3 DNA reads TGCGCCAGCAGCCAAGATGAGACAAGCGGATCCTGCGAGCAGTACTTC. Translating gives CASSQDETSGSCEQYF.

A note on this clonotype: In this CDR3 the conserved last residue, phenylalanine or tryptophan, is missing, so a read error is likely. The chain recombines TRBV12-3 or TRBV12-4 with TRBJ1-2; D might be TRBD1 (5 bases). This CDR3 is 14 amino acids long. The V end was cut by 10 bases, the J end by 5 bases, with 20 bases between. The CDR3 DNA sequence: TGTGCCAACAGATTCGGGGGAGACGTGTATGGCTACACCTTA. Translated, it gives CANRFGGDVYGYTL.

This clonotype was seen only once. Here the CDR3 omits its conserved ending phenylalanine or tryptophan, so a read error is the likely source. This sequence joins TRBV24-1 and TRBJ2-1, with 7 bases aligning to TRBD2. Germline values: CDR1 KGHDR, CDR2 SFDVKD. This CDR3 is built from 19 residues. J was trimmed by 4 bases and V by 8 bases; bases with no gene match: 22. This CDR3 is CATNGFRGLPGREYNEQFS. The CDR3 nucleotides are TGTGCCACCAATGGATTCCGGGGTCTGCCGGGGAGGGAGTACAATGAGCAGTTCTCC.

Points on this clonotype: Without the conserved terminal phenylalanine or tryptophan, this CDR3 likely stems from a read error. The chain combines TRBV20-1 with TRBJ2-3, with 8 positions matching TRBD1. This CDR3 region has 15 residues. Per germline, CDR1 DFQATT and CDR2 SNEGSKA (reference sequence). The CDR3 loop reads CGAGGMGGVADTQYS. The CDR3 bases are TGCGGTGCAGGGGGCATGGGCGGGGTTGCAGATACGCAGTATTCT.